This T cell receptor beta chain came from a study of shared clonotypes between healthy human individuals. Study-wide results and limits: Memory subsets generally showed lower estimated richness than naive subsets. Naive CD4 clonotypes overlapped across a handful of donors at roughly 5%. Clonotypes shared by all four donors outscored non-shared clonotypes in generation probability.

The trim removed 7 bases at V and 6 bases at J, leaving 7 bases unmatched. The CDR3 length is 14 residues. In germline, CDR1 is ENHRY, CDR2 SYGVKD. Assay execution took place at the deep level. Method: immunoSEQ multiplex PCR; TCRdb's copy keeps in-frame clones and lacks some. The sample carries fewer than 1.6 million clones, around 98.5% recorded once. Remarks on this clone: What it recognizes is unknown.

This sequence was found in a man aged 30 to 45 in good health. Sequencing was done on a sample of naive CD4+ T cells sorted from blood. Indicated subset: CD45RA+ positively selected. V gene TRBV10-3 combines with J gene TRBJ2-1, with TRBD1 matching 9 bases. In nucleotides, the CDR3 is TGTGCCATCAAGACCGGGACAGGGTCCAATGAGCAGTTCTTC. This sequence encodes CAIKTGTGSNEQFF.